These T cell receptor beta chains were read from a single sample in a study of T cell repertoires in cytomegalovirus infection. Via MiXCR, TCRdb re-called the reads, giving one row per CDR3 protein. The sample records about 83,000 distinct CDR3 sequences, 20% to 30% being singletons. Their antigen targets remain unknown. The sample here was CD8+ T cells from cultured PBMCs, taken from culture after CMV antigen stimulation. These receptor sequences come from a human donor in good health (CMV status not recorded). Some clones in this sample may be carry-over from other donors' samples. Both conserved end residues are part of each CDR3. The order of the fields is V gene, D gene, CDR3 length, clone size, J gene, CDR3 DNA, CDR3 protein. D genes are given only for firm matches. Clone size, where shown, is once, few, many, or a class for clones that have expanded.

V: TRBV13; D: TRBD2; length: 15; size: -; J: TRBJ2-3; DNA: TGTGCCAGCAGCTTAGTAGCGGGAGGCCCAGATACGCAGTATTTT; CDR3: CASSLVAGGPDTQYF
V: TRBV20-1; D: TRBD2; length: 19; size: -; J: TRBJ2-1; DNA: TGCAGTGCTAGAGATTCCCTAGCGGGAGCCCATAGCTCCTACAATGAGCAGTTCTTC; CDR3: CSARDSLAGAHSSYNEQFF
V: TRBV7-6; D: -; length: 13; size: -; J: TRBJ2-1; DNA: TGTGCCAACAGCTTGCGACAGCCGGATGAGCAGTTCTTC; CDR3: CANSLRQPDEQFF
V: TRBV15; D: -; length: 14; size: few; J: TRBJ2-7; DNA: TGTGCCACCAGCTTTCGGCTACAGGGCCACGAGCAGTACTTC; CDR3: CATSFRLQGHEQYF
V: TRBV4-3; D: -; length: 17; size: few; J: TRBJ1-5; DNA: TGCGCCAGCAGCCAAGATCTACTTGCTTATAGCAATCAGCCCCAGCATTTT; CDR3: CASSQDLLAYSNQPQHF
V: TRBV4-3; D: -; length: 13; size: -; J: TRBJ1-1; DNA: TGCGCCAGCAGCCAAAATCAAATTACTGAAGCTTTCTTT; CDR3: CASSQNQITEAFF
V: TRBV27; D: -; length: 14; size: few; J: TRBJ2-2; DNA: TGTGCCAGCAGTTACGGGATGAACACCGGGGAGCTGTTTTTT; CDR3: CASSYGMNTGELFF
V: TRBV4-1; D: -; length: 16; size: -; J: TRBJ1-6; DNA: TGCGCCAGCAGCCCAGACAGGAGCTCCTATAATTCACCCCTCCACTTT; CDR3: CASSPDRSSYNSPLHF
V: TRBV12-3/TRBV12-4; D: -; length: 15; size: many; J: TRBJ2-5; DNA: TGTGCCAGCAGTTGGGGCACACTCACCCAAGAGACCCAGTACTTC; CDR3: CASSWGTLTQETQYF
V: TRBV14; D: -; length: 16; size: few; J: TRBJ1-1; DNA: TGTGCCAGCAGCCAAGATGCGGGCGGATTGTCCACTGAAGCTTTCTTT; CDR3: CASSQDAGGLSTEAFF
V: TRBV12-3/TRBV12-4; D: TRBD2; length: 19; size: -; J: TRBJ2-1; DNA: TGTGCCAGCAGTTTACCGGGAACTAGCGGGGGCCGCGTAAGTCATGAGCAGTTCTTC; CDR3: CASSLPGTSGGRVSHEQFF
V: TRBV9; D: -; length: 16; size: -; J: TRBJ2-1; DNA: TGTGCCAGCAGCACCCCGCCAGGGGCCCCTTACAATGAGCAGTTCTTC; CDR3: CASSTPPGAPYNEQFF
V: TRBV4-3; D: TRBD2; length: 16; size: many; J: TRBJ2-1; DNA: TGCGCCAGCAGCCAAGAGGTAGCGGGGGGGTTCAATGAGCAGTTCTTC; CDR3: CASSQEVAGGFNEQFF
V: TRBV19; D: -; length: 12; size: -; J: TRBJ1-1; DNA: TGTGCGTCCGGGGTGGTGAACACTGAAGCTTTCTTT; CDR3: CASGVVNTEAFF
V: TRBV7-8; D: TRBD1; length: 16; size: many; J: TRBJ2-7; DNA: TGTGCCAGCAGCCTCCCGGACAGGGGAGGGGGCTACGAGCAGTACTTC; CDR3: CASSLPDRGGGYEQYF
V: TRBV2; D: -; length: 12; size: few; J: TRBJ1-6; DNA: TGTGCCAGCAGTCCACCCCGGGACGCCCTCCACTTT; CDR3: CASSPPRDALHF
V: TRBV12-5; D: -; length: 11; size: few; J: TRBJ1-2; DNA: TGTGCTAGTGGTTCTGATGCGGGCTACACCTTC; CDR3: CASGSDAGYTF
V: TRBV27; D: -; length: 17; size: -; J: TRBJ2-5; DNA: TGTGCCAGCAGTTTATCAGGGAGTGGGGGCCGGAAAGAGACCCAGTACTTC; CDR3: CASSLSGSGGRKETQYF
V: TRBV15; D: TRBD1; length: 15; size: few; J: TRBJ2-7; DNA: TGTGCCACCAGCAGAGATGACACAGGGGGCTACGAGCAGTACTTC; CDR3: CATSRDDTGGYEQYF
V: TRBV5-4; D: -; length: 14; size: -; J: TRBJ1-1; DNA: TGTGCCAGCAGTTCCCGTGACCTAGCCCTTGAAGCTTTCTTT; CDR3: CASSSRDLALEAFF
V: TRBV7-9; D: -; length: 13; size: many; J: TRBJ2-7; DNA: TGTGCCAGCAGCCCGGGACTGTTATACGAGCAGTACTTC; CDR3: CASSPGLLYEQYF
V: TRBV19; D: -; length: 15; size: few; J: TRBJ1-1; DNA: TGTGCCAGTAGTATAGGGATCAATACATACACTGAAGCTTTCTTT; CDR3: CASSIGINTYTEAFF
V: TRBV7-6; D: TRBD2; length: 16; size: many; J: TRBJ2-1; DNA: TGTGCCAGCAGCGGGGGGACTAGCGGAATTTACAATGAGCAGTTCTTC; CDR3: CASSGGTSGIYNEQFF
V: TRBV15; D: -; length: 15; size: many; J: TRBJ1-1; DNA: TGTGCCACCAGCAGAGACAGGGGATTGAACACTGAAGCTTTCTTT; CDR3: CATSRDRGLNTEAFF
V: TRBV24-1; D: TRBD1; length: 13; size: many; J: TRBJ1-5; DNA: TGTGCCACCGGGAGAGGGGGCGGCCAGCCCCAGCATTTT; CDR3: CATGRGGGQPQHF
V: TRBV28; D: -; length: 12; size: once; J: TRBJ1-4; DNA: TGTGCCAGCAGTTTGAATAATGAAAAACTGTTTTTT; CDR3: CASSLNNEKLFF
V: TRBV11-2; D: -; length: 12; size: -; J: TRBJ2-7; DNA: TGTGCCAGCAGCCGGACAGACTACGGGCAGTACTTC; CDR3: CASSRTDYGQYF